The 21 T cell receptor beta chains listed next were all sequenced from one sample in a study of shared clonotypes between healthy human individuals (dated by TCRdb to about 2020). The library was prepared using the immunoSEQ multiplex PCR assay. Sourced from immuneACCESS, this table was stored by TCRdb with only in-frame sequences that have V and J called. A share of the clones is absent; for the studies checked, an unresolved V gene accounts for under half, and the remainder has no known explanation. This sample comprises 1,500,000 or so clones, about 98.5% of them detected only once. The ten largest account for around 0.38% of the sample. The sample comprised naive CD4+ T cells sorted from blood. The sample's cell subset or site label, in plain terms: CD45RA+ positively selected. The receptor source for this set is a man in his thirties or forties in good health.

V is TRBV5-4 and J is TRBJ2-7; D may be TRBD2 (5 bases). CDR3 length: 17 amino acids. Between the trimmed V and J ends, which lost 0 bases and 1 base, there was a span of 17 bases. Germline CDR1 SGHNT, CDR2 YYREEE (reference sequence). DNA of the CDR3: TGTGCCAGCAGCTTGGCGTTTAGGACGGGAATATCCTACGAGCAGTACTTC. Its translation is CASSLAFRTGISYEQYF.

The chain is built from TRBV11-2 and TRBJ2-5; D not certain. Trimming left V 1 base short and J 0 bases short, with 6 bases between. The germline V gene encodes CDR1 SGHAT and CDR2 FQNNGV. This CDR3 spans 14 amino acids. CDR3 nucleotide sequence: TGTGCCAGCAGCTTAGTTGACTACCAAGAGACCCAGTACTTC. It translates to CASSLVDYQETQYF.

The J gene is TRBJ2-7, the V gene TRBV29-1; possibly TRBD1 or TRBD2 for D (5 bases each). Trimming took 6 bases from V and 2 from J, leaving 11 bases between them. Looked up from germline, CDR1 is SQVTM and CDR2 is ANQGSEA. The CDR3 runs 12 residues. The CDR3 is CSVGTPAYEQYF. The DNA of the CDR3 is TGCAGCGTAGGGACGCCGGCCTACGAGCAGTACTTC.

The chain couples TRBV28 to TRBJ2-3; maybe TRBD2 (5 bases). The CDR3 loop spans 13 amino acids. Germline lookup yields CDR1 MDHEN and CDR2 SYDVKM. V was trimmed by 9 bases and J by 2 bases, leaving 12 bases between them. The CDR3 region is CASWTPNTDTQYF. Here the CDR3 DNA reads TGTGCCAGTTGGACTCCTAACACAGATACGCAGTATTTT.

The V and J genes are TRBV27 and TRBJ2-7; D possibly corresponds to TRBD2 (6 bases). Germline V gives CDR1 MNHEY, CDR2 SMNVEV (reference sequence). The CDR3 totals 17 residues. Trimming cost V 2 bases and J 2 bases, with 19 bases left between them. The DNA for the CDR3 is TGTGCCAGCAGTTTAAGGGCGGGGCTAGCGAGGGCCTACGAGCAGTACTTC. Translation gives CASSLRAGLARAYEQYF.

CDR3 DNA: TGTGCCAGCAGCCTTCCAGCGGGACAGGGGACCTACGAGCAGTACTTC. This sequence encodes CASSLPAGQGTYEQYF. This chain links TRBV14 with TRBJ2-7, with 10 bases fitting TRBD1. With V trimmed by 4 bases and J by 2 bases, 8 bases remained unmatched. The CDR3 runs 16 residues. Germline CDR1 SGHDN, CDR2 FVKESK.

V gene TRBV7-9 combines with J gene TRBJ1-1, with 10 bases matching TRBD1. Germline-derived CDR1 and CDR2 are SEHNR and FQNEAQ (reference sequence). CDR3 size: 14 residues. V lost 4 bases and J lost 5; bases outside the gene matches: 4. CDR3 amino acids: CASSSDRGGTEAFF. CDR3 nucleotide sequence: TGTGCCAGCAGCTCGGACAGGGGGGGTACTGAAGCTTTCTTT.

The genes are TRBV5-5 and TRBJ2-7, with D perhaps TRBD1 (6 bases). The ends were cut back, 0 bases at V and 2 bases at J, with 15 bases in the middle. Germline V gene lookup returns CDR1 SGHKS and CDR2 YYEKEE (reference sequence). The CDR3 has 16 amino acids. CDR3 nucleotides: TGTGCCAGCAGCTTGGTCCCGGGGAAGGGGGCCTACGAGCAGTACTTC. This gives the protein CASSLVPGKGAYEQYF.

This clone appeared once. V gene TRBV7-6 combines with J gene TRBJ2-5; D gene unclear. CDR1 and CDR2 from the germline V gene are SGHVS and FNYEAQ. This CDR3 has 11 residues. The germline V and J ends were trimmed by 5 bases and 4 bases, with 5 bases remaining between them. The CDR3 is CASSRTETQYF. DNA for the CDR3: TGTGCCAGCAGCAGAACAGAGACCCAGTACTTC.

In this sample, this clone turned up once. The chain is built from TRBV19 and TRBJ1-4; no definite D call. The CDR3 has 13 amino acids. With 1 base removed from V and 6 bases from J, the gap between germline ends came to 6 bases. CDR1 LNHDA and CDR2 SQIVND come from the germline V gene (reference sequence). DNA of the CDR3: TGTGCCAGTAGTATAGGCAACGATGAAAAACTGTTTTTT. Its translation: CASSIGNDEKLFF.

This clone has just one count. J is TRBJ1-4 and V is TRBV29-1, with 7 bases matching TRBD1. Germline V gives CDR1 SQVTM, CDR2 ANQGSEA. V was pared by 8 bases and J by 8 bases, with 11 bases of the junction left unmatched. CDR3 size: 13 residues. CDR3: CSFTGDGVEKLFF. The CDR3 DNA sequence: TGCAGCTTCACAGGGGATGGTGTAGAAAAACTGTTTTTT.

The V and J genes are TRBV7-2 and TRBJ2-3; D ambiguous. The CDR3 is 15 residues long. In germline, CDR1 is SGHTA, CDR2 FQGNSA. Trimming took off 1 base at V and 0 bases at J, with 8 bases between the two ends. The DNA for the CDR3 is TGTGCCAGCAGCTTAGGGGGTATCAGCACAGATACGCAGTATTTT. The encoded protein is CASSLGGISTDTQYF.

This chain joins TRBV5-1 and TRBJ2-3; TRBD2 matches 12 bases. V was pared by 4 bases and J by 4 bases, with 7 bases of the junction left unmatched. CDR1 is SGHRS, CDR2 YFSETQ, per germline. The CDR3 is 16 residues long. CDR3 protein: CASSARTSGISDTQYF. CDR3 DNA: TGCGCCAGCAGCGCCCGGACTAGCGGGATATCAGATACGCAGTATTTT.

The chain uses TRBV4-3 and TRBJ1-5, with D possibly matching TRBD1 (5 bases). Trimming stripped 4 bases from V and 6 bases from J, with 10 bases between. Germline-derived CDR1 and CDR2 are LGHNA and YSLEER. This CDR3 has 13 amino acids. This CDR3 reads CASSRDGGQPQHF. The CDR3 DNA is TGCGCCAGCAGCCGCGACGGGGGTCAGCCCCAGCATTTT.

The V and J genes are TRBV10-3 and TRBJ1-2; 7 bases match TRBD1. The junction had 10 bases not matched to a gene; V was cut back by 2 bases and J by 13 bases. CDR1 and CDR2 (germline): ENHRY, SYGVKD. This CDR3 is built from 13 residues. The chain's CDR3 is CAISEPDRESGTF. The CDR3 DNA is TGTGCCATCAGTGAGCCCGACAGGGAATCTGGCACCTTC.

The rearrangement joins TRBV7-9 to TRBJ1-1, with D possibly being TRBD1 (6 bases). Germline CDR1 is SEHNR and CDR2 is FQNEAQ (reference sequence). The CDR3 totals 15 residues. V was trimmed by 7 bases and J by 0 bases, leaving 15 bases between them. DNA for the CDR3: TGTGCCAGCACCAATCTGGGGGGCATGAACACTGAAGCTTTCTTT. Its translation is CASTNLGGMNTEAFF.

The chain uses TRBV30 and TRBJ2-5; 7 positions match TRBD2. The germline gives CDR1 GTSNPN, CDR2 SVGIG (reference sequence). The CDR3 extends over 15 amino acids. V lost 1 base, J lost 5 bases, and 10 bases stayed unmatched. CDR3 in DNA: TGTGCCTGGAGTGCGACTCGGCGGGAGATGGAGACCCAGTACTTC. This codes for CAWSATRREMETQYF.

The genes are TRBV28 and TRBJ2-7, with D possibly TRBD2 on 6 matching bases. Trimming cost V 3 bases and J 0 bases, with 12 bases left between them. Germline V CDR1 and CDR2: MDHEN, SYDVKM. The CDR3 has 15 residues. CDR3 coding DNA: TGTGCCAGCAGTTTGTATTACGGGAGCTCCTACGAGCAGTACTTC. The encoded protein is CASSLYYGSSYEQYF. Full variable domain (rest looked up from reference TRBV28 and TRBJ2-7): DVKVTQSSRYLVKRTGEKVFLECVQDMDHENMFWYRQDPGLGLRLIYFSYDVKMKEKGDIPEGYSVSREKKERFSLILESASTNQTSMYLCASSLYYGSSYEQYFGPGTRLTVT.

The chain joins TRBV5-8 to TRBJ2-5, with D unclear. Germline CDR1 is SGHTS and CDR2 is YDEGEE. The CDR3 is 14 amino acids. Trimming removed 4 bases from V and 1 base from J, with 11 bases in between. The CDR3 DNA sequence: TGTGCCAGCAGCCCTCGGGTCCTCCAAGAGACCCAGTACTTC. Translation gives CASSPRVLQETQYF.

J is TRBJ2-1 and V is TRBV5-4; 7 positions match TRBD2. J gave up 5 bases and V 0 bases, and 5 bases lay outside the gene matches. The CDR3 sequence is 15 residues long. Germline CDR1 reads SGHNT; CDR2 reads YYREEE (reference sequence). CDR3 sequence reads: CASSLGGRSNNEQFF. The CDR3 DNA reads as TGTGCCAGCAGCTTGGGCGGGAGAAGCAACAATGAGCAGTTCTTC.

The rearrangement links TRBV20-1 to TRBJ2-5; D remains unclear. This CDR3 has 11 amino acids. V lost 7 bases, J lost 4 bases, and 10 bases lay in between. The V gene's germline CDR1 is DFQATT and CDR2 SNEGSKA (reference sequence). CDR3 loop: CSGTLGETQYF. The CDR3 bases are TGCAGTGGTACTTTAGGAGAGACCCAGTACTTC.